This T cell receptor beta chain was captured in a study of tumor-infiltrating lymphocytes in primary liver carcinoma. At the level of the study: Cases comprised patients with primary liver carcinoma who received surgical resection.

Comments on this clonotype: Possible read error: a much larger clone is one base away.

Researchers generated TCR beta cDNA from roughly 520 ng of total RNA, relying on a constant-region primer. Sequencing libraries for TCR beta derived from three nested multiplex PCR rounds that used slightly modified ARM-PCR. For approximately 10 cycles apiece, the opening two PCR rounds ran with TRBV1-TRBV30 forward primers and a C-beta reverse primer. TCRdb analysed the multiplex PCR reads with MiXCR anew, one entry per CDR3 protein. The table records about 200,000 distinct CDR3 sequences, around three fifths of them present only once. Unsorted whole blood supplied the blood RNA, and germline DNA was isolated too. Germline CDR1 is MGHRA and CDR2 is YSYEKL. The CDR3 extends over 18 amino acids.

Sequenced: peripheral blood. The chain links TRBV4-1 to TRBJ2-6, with TRBD2 as a possible D gene (6 bases). The sequence came from an older woman with primary liver carcinoma and hepatitis B virus infection. CDR3 loop: CASRQDGGKTSGANVLTF. Written as DNA, the CDR3 is TGCGCCAGCAGACAAGATGGGGGGAAAACCTCTGGGGCCAACGTCCTGACTTTC.